Listed here is a single TCR beta chain. What it recognizes is unknown. The identical CDR3 is also encoded by other nucleotide sequences in the sample. The data stem from a study of cytomegalovirus exposure and HLA in healthy donors. Both 60 Vbeta primers and 13 Jbeta primers went into the PCR. The repertoire was sequenced with immunoSEQ multiplex PCR; TCRdb's copy has only in-frame clones and lacks some. The sample records approximately 110,000 clones, 55% to 65% being singletons. Study-level points and caveats: TCR beta V- and J-gene trimming was later associated with a missense DCLRE1C variant.

Material for sequencing was PBMCs. This TCR was sampled from a man under 40 in good health and CMV-seropositive.

The CDR3 DNA follows: TGTGCCAGCAGCTTAGGGCTAGCGGGGGCCCAAGAGACCCAGTACTTC. It codes for CASSLGLAGAQETQYF. V usage is TRBV13 and J usage is TRBJ2-5; 10 bases align to TRBD2. The CDR3 has 16 amino acids. In germline, CDR1 is PRHDT, CDR2 FYEKMQ (reference sequence). V was pared by 0 bases and J by 1 base, with 2 bases of the junction left unmatched.